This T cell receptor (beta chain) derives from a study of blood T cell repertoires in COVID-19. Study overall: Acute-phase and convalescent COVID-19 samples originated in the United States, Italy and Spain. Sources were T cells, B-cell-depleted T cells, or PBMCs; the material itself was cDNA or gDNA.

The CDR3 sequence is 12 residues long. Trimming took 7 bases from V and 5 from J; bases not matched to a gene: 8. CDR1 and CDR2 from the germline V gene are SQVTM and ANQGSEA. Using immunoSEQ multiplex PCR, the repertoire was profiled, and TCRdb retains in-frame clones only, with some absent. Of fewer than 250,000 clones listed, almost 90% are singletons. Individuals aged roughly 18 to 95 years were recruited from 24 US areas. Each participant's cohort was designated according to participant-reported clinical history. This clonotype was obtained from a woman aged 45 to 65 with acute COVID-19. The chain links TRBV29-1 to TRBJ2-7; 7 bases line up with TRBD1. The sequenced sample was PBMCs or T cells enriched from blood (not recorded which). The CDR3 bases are TGCAGCGCCCTACAGGGGATCCACGAGCAGTACTTC. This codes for CSALQGIHEQYF.